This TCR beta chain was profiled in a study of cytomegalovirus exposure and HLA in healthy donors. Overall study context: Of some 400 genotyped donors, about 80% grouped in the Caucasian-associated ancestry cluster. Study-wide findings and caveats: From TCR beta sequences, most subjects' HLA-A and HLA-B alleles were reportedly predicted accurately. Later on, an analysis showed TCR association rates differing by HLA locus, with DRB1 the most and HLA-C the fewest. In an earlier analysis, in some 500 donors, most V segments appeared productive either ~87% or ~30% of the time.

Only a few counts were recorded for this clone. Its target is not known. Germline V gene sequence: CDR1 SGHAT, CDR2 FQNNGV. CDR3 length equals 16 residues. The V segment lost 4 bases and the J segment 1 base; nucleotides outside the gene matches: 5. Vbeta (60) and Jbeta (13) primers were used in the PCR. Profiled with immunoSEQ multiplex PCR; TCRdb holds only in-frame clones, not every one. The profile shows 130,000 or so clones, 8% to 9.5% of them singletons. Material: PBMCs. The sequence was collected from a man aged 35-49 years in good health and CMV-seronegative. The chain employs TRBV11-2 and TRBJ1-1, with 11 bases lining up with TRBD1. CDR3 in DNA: TGTGCCAGCAGCTGGGGACAGGGGGGCCGGAACACTGAAGCTTTCTTT. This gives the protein CASSWGQGGRNTEAFF.